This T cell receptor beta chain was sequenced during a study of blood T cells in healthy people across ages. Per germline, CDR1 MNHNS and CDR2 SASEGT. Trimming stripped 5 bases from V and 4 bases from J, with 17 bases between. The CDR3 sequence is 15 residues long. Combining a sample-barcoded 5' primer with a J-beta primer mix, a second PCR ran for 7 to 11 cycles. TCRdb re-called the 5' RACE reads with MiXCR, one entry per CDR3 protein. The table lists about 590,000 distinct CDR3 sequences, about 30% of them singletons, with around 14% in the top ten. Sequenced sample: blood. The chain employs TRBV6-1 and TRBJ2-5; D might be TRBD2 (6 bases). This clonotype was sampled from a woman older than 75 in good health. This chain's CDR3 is CASSYVEDGGETQYF. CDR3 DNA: TGTGCCAGCAGTTATGTGGAGGACGGGGGAGAGACCCAGTACTTC.